This TCR beta chain was recorded in a study of identical twins. Study conclusions and caveats: Cord blood's abundant beta clonotypes had fewer insertions, unlike memory repertoires. Within twin pairs, the out-of-frame alpha sequences they shared showed excess low generation probability.

The sample holds one count of this clonotype. Its specificity is not known. In TCRdb, the 5' RACE reads were re-called with MiXCR into one record per CDR3 protein. The sample consists of about 660,000 distinct CDR3 sequences, less than 10% of them appearing once. CDR1 and CDR2 (germline): MNHEY, SVGAGI. This CDR3 has 15 residues. The V end was cut by 0 bases, the J end by 1 base, with 9 bases between. The donors were all healthy and Caucasian. The same data also contributed to another study, on yellow fever vaccine responses in identical twins.

V usage is TRBV6-5 and J usage is TRBJ2-5, with a possible D match to TRBD1 (5 bases). This clonotype was obtained from a woman younger than 35 in good health. Sequencing input: PBMCs. The CDR3 here is CASSYSKGVQETQYF. In DNA form, the CDR3 reads TGTGCCAGCAGTTACTCGAAAGGGGTCCAAGAGACCCAGTACTTC.